What follows describes a single TCR beta chain. These data are taken from a study of T cell changes during pregnancy in multiple sclerosis. Profiling relied on immunoSEQ multiplex PCR, and the TCRdb table lists in-frame clones only, not all of them. Counted here are about 42,000 clones, about 87% occurring once; the ten biggest clones make up 1% to 1.5%. CDR3 size: 18 residues. Per germline, CDR1 LNHDA and CDR2 SQIVND (reference sequence). V lost 3 bases and J lost 3; bases outside the gene matches: 11. This receptor was obtained from a female donor with multiple sclerosis, enrolled in a pregnancy study. The V call is TRBV19, the J call TRBJ2-2; 9 nucleotides match TRBD2. Here the sequenced sample was CD4+ T cells from peripheral blood mononuclear cells, taken in the second trimester of pregnancy. The CDR3 protein is CASSISGRGFSHTGELFF. CDR3 in DNA: TGTGCCAGTAGTATTAGCGGGAGAGGGTTTTCCCACACCGGGGAGCTGTTTTTT. Together with reference TRBV19 and TRBJ2-2, the CDR3 gives the full variable domain: DGGITQSPKYLFRKEGQNVTLSCEQNLNHDAMYWYRQDPGQGLRLIYYSQIVNDFQKGDIAEGYSVSREKKESFPLTVTSAQKNPTAFYLCASSISGRGFSHTGELFFGEGSRLTVL.